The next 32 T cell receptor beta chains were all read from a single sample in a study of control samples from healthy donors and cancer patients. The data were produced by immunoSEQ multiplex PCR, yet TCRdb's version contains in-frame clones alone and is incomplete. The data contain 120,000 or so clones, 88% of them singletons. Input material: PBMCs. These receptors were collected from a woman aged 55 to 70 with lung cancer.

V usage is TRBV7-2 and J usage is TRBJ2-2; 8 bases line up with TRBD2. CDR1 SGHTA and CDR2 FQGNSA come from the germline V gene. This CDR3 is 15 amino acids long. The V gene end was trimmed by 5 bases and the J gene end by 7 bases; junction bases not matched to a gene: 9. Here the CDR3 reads CASSGGGPGIGELFF. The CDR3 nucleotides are TGTGCCAGCAGCGGCGGGGGGCCGGGGATCGGGGAGCTGTTTTTT.

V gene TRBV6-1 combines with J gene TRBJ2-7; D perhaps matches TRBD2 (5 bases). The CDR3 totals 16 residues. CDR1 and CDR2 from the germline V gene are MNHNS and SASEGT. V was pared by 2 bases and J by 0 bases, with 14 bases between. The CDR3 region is CASSERGAVSSYEQYF. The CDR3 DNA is TGTGCCAGCAGTGAACGGGGAGCGGTGAGCTCCTACGAGCAGTACTTC.

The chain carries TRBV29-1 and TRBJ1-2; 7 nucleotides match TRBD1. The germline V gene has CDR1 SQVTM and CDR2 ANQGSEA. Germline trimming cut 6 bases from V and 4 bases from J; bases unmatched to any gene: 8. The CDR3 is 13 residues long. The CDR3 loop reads CSVQGIDGYGYTF. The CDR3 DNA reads TGCAGCGTACAGGGGATAGACGGCTATGGCTACACCTTC.

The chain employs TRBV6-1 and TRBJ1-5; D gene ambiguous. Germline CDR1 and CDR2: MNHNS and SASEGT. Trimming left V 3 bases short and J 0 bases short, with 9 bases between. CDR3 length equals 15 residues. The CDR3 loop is CASSDAVISNQPQHF. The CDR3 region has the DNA TGTGCCAGCAGTGACGCGGTTATTAGCAATCAGCCCCAGCATTTT.

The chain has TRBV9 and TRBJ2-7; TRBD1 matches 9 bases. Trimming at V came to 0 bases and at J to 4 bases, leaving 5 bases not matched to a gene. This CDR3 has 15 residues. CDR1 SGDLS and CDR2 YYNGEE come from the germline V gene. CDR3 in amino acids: CASSVAGQGMYEQYF. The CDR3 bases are TGTGCCAGCAGCGTAGCGGGACAGGGTATGTACGAGCAGTACTTC.

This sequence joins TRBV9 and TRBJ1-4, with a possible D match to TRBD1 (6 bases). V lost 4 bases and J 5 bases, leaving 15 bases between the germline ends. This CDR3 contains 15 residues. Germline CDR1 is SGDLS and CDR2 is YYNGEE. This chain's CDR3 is CASSFRGQLNEKLFF. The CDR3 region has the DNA TGTGCCAGCAGCTTTCGGGGGCAGCTAAATGAAAAACTGTTTTTT.

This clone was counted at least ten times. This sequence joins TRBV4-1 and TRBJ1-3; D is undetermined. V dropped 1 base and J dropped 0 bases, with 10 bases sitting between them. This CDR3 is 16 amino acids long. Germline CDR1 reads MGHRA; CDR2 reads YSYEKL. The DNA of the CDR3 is TGCGCCAGCAGCCAAGGAGGAACAGCCTCTGGAAACACCATATATTTT. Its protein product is CASSQGGTASGNTIYF.

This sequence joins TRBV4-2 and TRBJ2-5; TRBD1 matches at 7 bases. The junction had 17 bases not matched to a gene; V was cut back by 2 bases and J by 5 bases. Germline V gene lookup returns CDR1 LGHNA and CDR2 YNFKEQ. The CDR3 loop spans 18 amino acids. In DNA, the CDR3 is TGTGCCAGCAGCCAAAACCCTCGGGTGAGGGGGCATGAGGAGACCCAGTACTTC. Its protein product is CASSQNPRVRGHEETQYF.

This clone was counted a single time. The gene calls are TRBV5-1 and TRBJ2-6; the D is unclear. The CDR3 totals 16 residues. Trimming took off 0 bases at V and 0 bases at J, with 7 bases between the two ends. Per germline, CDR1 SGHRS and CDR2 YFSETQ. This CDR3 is CASSLDWGSGANVLTF. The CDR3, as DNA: TGCGCCAGCAGCTTGGACTGGGGCTCTGGGGCCAACGTCCTGACTTTC.

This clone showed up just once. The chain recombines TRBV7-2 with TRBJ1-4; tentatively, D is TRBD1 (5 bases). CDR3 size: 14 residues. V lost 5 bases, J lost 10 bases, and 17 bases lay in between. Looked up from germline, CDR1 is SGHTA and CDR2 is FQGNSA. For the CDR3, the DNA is TGTGCCAGCAGCCGCGACCGGGGGGAGGGAAAACTGTTTTTT. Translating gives CASSRDRGEGKLFF.

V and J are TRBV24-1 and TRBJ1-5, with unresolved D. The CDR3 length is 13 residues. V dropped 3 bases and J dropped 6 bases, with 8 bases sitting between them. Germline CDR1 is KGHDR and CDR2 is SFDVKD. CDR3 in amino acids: CATSDNRAQPQHF. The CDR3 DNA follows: TGTGCCACCAGTGATAATAGGGCTCAGCCCCAGCATTTT.

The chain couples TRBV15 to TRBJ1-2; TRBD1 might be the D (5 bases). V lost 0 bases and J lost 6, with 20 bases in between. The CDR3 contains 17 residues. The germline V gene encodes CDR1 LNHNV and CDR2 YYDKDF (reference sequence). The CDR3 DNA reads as TGTGCCACCAGCAGAGATCTTCTGGAGCTTTGGGGGGATGGCTACACCTTC. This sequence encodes CATSRDLLELWGDGYTF.

CDR3 sequence: CASSSQGEQYF. CDR3 nucleotide sequence: TGTGCCAGCAGCTCCCAAGGGGAGCAGTACTTC. The V gene is TRBV7-2, the J gene TRBJ2-7, with D unresolved. The V end lost 4 bases, the J end lost 7 bases, and 8 bases lay between the germline ends. The CDR3 is 11 residues long. Germline CDR1 SGHTA, CDR2 FQGNSA.

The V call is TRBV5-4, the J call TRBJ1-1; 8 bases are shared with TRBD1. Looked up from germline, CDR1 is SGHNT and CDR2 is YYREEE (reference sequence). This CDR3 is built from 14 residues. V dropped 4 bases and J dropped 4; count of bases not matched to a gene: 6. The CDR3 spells CASSATGGGTEAFF. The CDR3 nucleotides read TGTGCCAGCAGCGCTACAGGGGGGGGCACTGAAGCTTTCTTT.

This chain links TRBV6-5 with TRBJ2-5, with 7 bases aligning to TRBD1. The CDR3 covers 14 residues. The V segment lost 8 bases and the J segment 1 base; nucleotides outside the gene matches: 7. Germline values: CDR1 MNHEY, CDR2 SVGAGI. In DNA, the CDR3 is TGTGCCAGCTTCGTGGGACAGACCCAAGAGACCCAGTACTTC. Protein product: CASFVGQTQETQYF.

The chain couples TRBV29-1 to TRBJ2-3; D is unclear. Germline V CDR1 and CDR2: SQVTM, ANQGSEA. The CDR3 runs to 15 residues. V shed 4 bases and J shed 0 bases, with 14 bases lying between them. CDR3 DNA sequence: TGCAGCGTTGTAAAGGAGTTAACTAGCACAGATACGCAGTATTTT. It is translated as CSVVKELTSTDTQYF.

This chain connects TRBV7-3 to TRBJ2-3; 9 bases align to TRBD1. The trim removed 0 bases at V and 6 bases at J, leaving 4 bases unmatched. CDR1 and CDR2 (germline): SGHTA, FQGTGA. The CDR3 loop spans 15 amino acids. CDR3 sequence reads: CASSLTGTGTDTQYF. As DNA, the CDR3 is TGTGCCAGCAGCTTAACGGGGACAGGGACGGATACGCAGTATTTT.

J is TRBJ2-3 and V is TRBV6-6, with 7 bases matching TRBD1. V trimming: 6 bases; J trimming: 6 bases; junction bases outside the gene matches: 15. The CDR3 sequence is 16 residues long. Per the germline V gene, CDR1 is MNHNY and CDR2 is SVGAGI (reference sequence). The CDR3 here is CASSTTGASRSDTQYF. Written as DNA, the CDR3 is TGTGCCAGCAGCACCACAGGGGCCAGTCGATCGGATACGCAGTATTTT.

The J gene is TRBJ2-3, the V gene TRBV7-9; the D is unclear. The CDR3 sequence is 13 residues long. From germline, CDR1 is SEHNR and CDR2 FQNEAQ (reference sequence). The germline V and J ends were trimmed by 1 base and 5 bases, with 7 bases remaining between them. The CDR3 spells CASSLGQQDTQYF. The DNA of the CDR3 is TGTGCCAGCAGCTTAGGCCAACAAGATACGCAGTATTTT. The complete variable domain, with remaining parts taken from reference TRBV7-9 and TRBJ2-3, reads DTGVSQNPRHKITKRGQNVTFRCDPISEHNRLYWYRQTLGQGPEFLTYFQNEAQLEKSRLLSDRFSAERPKGSFSTLEIQRTEQGDSAMYLCASSLGQQDTQYFGPGTRLTVL.

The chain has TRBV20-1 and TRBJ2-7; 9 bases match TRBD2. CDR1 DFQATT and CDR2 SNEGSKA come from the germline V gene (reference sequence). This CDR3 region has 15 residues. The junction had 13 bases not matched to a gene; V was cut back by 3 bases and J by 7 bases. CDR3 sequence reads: CSASGGRALMGEQYF. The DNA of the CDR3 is TGCAGTGCTAGTGGCGGGAGGGCTCTTATGGGGGAGCAGTACTTC.

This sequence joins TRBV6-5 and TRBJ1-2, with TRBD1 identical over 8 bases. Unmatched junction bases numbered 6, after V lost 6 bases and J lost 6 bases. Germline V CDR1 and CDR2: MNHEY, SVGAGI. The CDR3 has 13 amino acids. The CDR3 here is CASRPGGRDGYTF. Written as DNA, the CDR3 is TGTGCCAGCAGACCAGGGGGCAGGGATGGCTACACCTTC.

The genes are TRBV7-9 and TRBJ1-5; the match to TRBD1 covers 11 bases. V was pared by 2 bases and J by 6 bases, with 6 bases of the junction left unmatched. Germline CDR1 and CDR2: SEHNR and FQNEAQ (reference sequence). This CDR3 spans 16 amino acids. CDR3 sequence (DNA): TGTGCCAGCAGCTTATTTTCCGGGACAGGGGGTCAGCCCCAGCATTTT. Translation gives CASSLFSGTGGQPQHF.

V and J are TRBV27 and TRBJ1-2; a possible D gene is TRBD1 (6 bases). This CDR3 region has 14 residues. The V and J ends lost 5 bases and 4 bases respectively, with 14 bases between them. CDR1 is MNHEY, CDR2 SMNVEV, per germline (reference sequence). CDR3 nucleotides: TGTGCCAGCAGTAGCGGACAGTCAGGCTATGGCTACACCTTC. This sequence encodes CASSSGQSGYGYTF.

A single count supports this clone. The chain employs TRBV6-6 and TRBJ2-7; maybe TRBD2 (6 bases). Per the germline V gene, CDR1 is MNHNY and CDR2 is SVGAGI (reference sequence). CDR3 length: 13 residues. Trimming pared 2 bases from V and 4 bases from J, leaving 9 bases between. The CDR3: CASSYVADYEQYF. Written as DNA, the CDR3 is TGTGCCAGCAGTTACGTAGCGGATTACGAGCAGTACTTC.

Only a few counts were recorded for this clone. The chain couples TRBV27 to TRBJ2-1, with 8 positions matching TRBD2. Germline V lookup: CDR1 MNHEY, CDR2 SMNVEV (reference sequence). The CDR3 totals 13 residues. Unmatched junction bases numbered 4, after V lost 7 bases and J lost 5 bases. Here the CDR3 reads CASTGGPDNEQFF. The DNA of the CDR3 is TGTGCCAGCACGGGGGGGCCGGACAATGAGCAGTTCTTC.

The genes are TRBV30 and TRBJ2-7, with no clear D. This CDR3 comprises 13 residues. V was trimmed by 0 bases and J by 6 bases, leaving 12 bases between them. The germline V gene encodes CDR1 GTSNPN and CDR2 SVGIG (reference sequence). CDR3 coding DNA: TGTGCCTGGAGTGTACTGACATCTGGCGAGCAGTACTTC. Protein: CAWSVLTSGEQYF.

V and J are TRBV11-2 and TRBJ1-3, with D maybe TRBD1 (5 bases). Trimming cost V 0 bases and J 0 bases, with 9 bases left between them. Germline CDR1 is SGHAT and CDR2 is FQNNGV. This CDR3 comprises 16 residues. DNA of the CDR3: TGTGCCAGCAGCTTAGAGAGGGGAATCTCTGGAAACACCATATATTTT. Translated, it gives CASSLERGISGNTIYF.

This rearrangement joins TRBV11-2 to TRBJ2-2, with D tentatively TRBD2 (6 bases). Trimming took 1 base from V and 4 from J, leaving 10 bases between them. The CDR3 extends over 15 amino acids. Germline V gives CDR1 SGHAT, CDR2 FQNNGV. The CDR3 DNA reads TGTGCCAGCAGCTTAGGGAGGGCGGGCACCGGGGAGCTGTTTTTT. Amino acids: CASSLGRAGTGELFF.

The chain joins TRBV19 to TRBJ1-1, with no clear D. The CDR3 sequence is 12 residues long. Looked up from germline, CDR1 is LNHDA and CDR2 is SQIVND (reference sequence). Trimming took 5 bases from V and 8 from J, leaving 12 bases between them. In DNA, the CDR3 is TGTGCCAGTAGTGAAAAGGGCCGGGAAGCTTTCTTT. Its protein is CASSEKGREAFF.

The CDR3 sequence: CASSSRVSGELFF. The CDR3 coding sequence is TGTGCCAGCAGCTCCCGGGTCTCCGGGGAGCTGTTTTTT. The V gene is TRBV11-2, the J gene TRBJ2-2; D uncertain. Per germline, CDR1 SGHAT and CDR2 FQNNGV. CDR3 size: 13 residues. V lost 4 bases and J 6 bases, leaving 9 bases between the germline ends.

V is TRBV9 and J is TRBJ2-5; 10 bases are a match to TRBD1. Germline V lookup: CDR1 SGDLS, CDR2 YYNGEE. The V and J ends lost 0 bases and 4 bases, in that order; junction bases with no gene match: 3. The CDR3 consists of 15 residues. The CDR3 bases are TGTGCCAGCAGCGTAGGAGGACAGGGGGGAGAGACCCAGTACTTC. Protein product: CASSVGGQGGETQYF.

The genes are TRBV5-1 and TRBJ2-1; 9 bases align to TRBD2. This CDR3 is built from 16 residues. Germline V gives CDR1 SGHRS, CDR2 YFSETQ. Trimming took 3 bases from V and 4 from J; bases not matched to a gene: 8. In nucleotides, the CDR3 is TGCGCCAGCAGCTCCCTAGGTAGCGGGGGTTACAATGAGCAGTTCTTC. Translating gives CASSSLGSGGYNEQFF.